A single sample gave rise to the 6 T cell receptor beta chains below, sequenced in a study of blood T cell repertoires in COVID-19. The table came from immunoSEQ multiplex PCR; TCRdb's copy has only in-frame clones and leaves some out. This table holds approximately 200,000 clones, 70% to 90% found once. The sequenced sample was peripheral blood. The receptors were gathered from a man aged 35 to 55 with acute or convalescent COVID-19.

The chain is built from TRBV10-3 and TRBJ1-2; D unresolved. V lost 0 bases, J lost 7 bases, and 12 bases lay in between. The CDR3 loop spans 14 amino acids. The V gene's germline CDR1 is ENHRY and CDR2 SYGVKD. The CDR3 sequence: CAISESSREGGYTF. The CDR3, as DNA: TGTGCCATCAGTGAGTCGTCGAGGGAGGGTGGCTACACCTTC.

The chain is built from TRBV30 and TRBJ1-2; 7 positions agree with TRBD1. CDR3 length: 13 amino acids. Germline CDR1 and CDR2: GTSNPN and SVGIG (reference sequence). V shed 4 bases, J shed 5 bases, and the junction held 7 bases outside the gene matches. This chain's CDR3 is CAWTQGVGYGYTF. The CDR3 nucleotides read TGTGCCTGGACCCAGGGGGTAGGGTATGGCTACACCTTC. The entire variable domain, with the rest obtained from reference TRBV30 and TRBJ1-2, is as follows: SQTIHQWPATLVQPVGSPLSLECTVEGTSNPNLYWYRQAAGRGLQLLFYSVGIGQISSEVPQNLSASRPQDRQFILSSKKLLLSDSGFYLCAWTQGVGYGYTFGSGTRLTVV.

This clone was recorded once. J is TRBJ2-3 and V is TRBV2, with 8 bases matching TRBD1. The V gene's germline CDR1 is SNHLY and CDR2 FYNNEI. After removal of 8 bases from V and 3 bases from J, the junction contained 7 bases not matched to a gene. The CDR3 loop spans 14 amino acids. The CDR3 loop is CASAGTGLTDTQYF. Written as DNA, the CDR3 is TGTGCCAGCGCGGGGACAGGCTTAACAGATACGCAGTATTTT.

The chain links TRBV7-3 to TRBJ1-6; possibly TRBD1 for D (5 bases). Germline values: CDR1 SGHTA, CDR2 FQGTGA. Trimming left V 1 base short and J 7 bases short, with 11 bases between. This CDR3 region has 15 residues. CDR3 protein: CASSLNTWTNSPLHF. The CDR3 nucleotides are TGTGCCAGCAGCTTAAATACGTGGACAAATTCACCCCTCCACTTT.

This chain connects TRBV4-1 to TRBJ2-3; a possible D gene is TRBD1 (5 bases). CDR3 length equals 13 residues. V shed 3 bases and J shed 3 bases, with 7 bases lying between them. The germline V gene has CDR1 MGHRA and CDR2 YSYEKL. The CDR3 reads CASSHDSTDTQYF. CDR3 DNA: TGCGCCAGCAGCCACGACAGTACAGATACGCAGTATTTT.

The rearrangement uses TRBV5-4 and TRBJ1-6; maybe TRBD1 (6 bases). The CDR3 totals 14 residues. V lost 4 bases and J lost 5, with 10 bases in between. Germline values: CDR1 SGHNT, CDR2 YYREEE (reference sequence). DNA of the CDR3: TGTGCCAGCAGCCGGACAGTAAATAATTCACCCCTCCACTTT. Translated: CASSRTVNNSPLHF.